This T cell receptor (beta chain) was observed in a study of T-cell memory formation after mild COVID-19. Across the whole study: Largely donor-specific sequence clusters came from two donors. Findings and caveats of the study: SARS-CoV-2 specificity was not confirmed for second-wave clones peaking on day 37. Largely, contracting CD4+ clones fell within CM and EM, and contracting CD8+ clones within EMRA. Pre-infection memory carried some responding clones, suggesting that cross-reactive memory joined.

Notes on this clonotype: Its antigen is still unknown.

Germline trimming cut 5 bases from V and 5 bases from J; bases unmatched to any gene: 13. CDR1 and CDR2 from the germline V gene are SEHNR and FQNEAQ (reference sequence). The CDR3 is 16 amino acids. TCRdb processed the 5' RACE reads anew with MiXCR; each CDR3 protein has one entry. The data hold about 240,000 distinct CDR3 sequences, with approximately 10% observed a single time. Sequenced input: PBMCs or a T cell subset sorted from them (not recorded which). V is TRBV7-9 and J is TRBJ2-3, with 7 bases aligning to TRBD1. This clonotype originated in a man younger than 35 who had mild COVID-19 (a few samples of this study predate the infection). Cell type and time point are not known. CDR3 nucleotides: TGTGCCAGCAGCAACACAGACAGGGCGTACGGAGATACGCAGTATTTT. Its translation is CASSNTDRAYGDTQYF.